This T cell receptor beta chain emerged from a study of identical twins. Study-wide results and limits: Among out-of-frame alpha sequences shared by twins, low generation probability occurred in excess. The presence of invariant MAIT and iNKT cells could partly confound analyses of zero-insertion sequences.

This clonotype was picked up many times. The antigen is undetermined. From the 5' RACE reads, TCRdb called clonotypes with MiXCR, one entry per CDR3 protein. Altogether 1.5 million to 2 million distinct CDR3 sequences are present, less than 35% being singletons, with the ten largest covering around 0.25%. The CDR3 consists of 14 residues. Germline V gives CDR1 LGHDT, CDR2 YNNKEL (reference sequence). The trim removed 4 bases at V and 5 bases at J, leaving 3 bases unmatched. The sequencing input was cord blood. The TCR comes from a newborn girl in good health. V usage is TRBV3-1 and J usage is TRBJ2-1, with 9 bases lining up with TRBD2. CDR3 DNA: TGTGCCAGCAGCCTGCTAGCGGGGAACAATGAGCAGTTCTTC. The encoded protein is CASSLLAGNNEQFF.